These 23 T cell receptor beta chains were all obtained from the same sample, sequenced in a study of blood T cell repertoires in COVID-19. Data came from immunoSEQ multiplex PCR; TCRdb stores just in-frame clones and leaves some out. The table records about 150,000 clones, 84% of them present only once. Sequenced input: peripheral blood. These receptors all stem from a man aged 18 to 30 with active or convalescent COVID-19.

The rearrangement links TRBV7-3 to TRBJ2-1; 8 bases agree with TRBD2. Germline loops: CDR1 SGHTA, CDR2 FQGTGA. V lost 5 bases and J lost 6; bases outside the gene matches: 12. The CDR3 length is 16 residues. The CDR3 protein is CASSTQAGVRTNEQFF. For the CDR3, the DNA is TGTGCCAGCAGCACCCAAGCGGGAGTGAGAACCAATGAGCAGTTCTTC.

J is TRBJ2-7 and V is TRBV7-2; 10 nucleotides match TRBD2. The CDR3 has 18 amino acids. The germline CDR1 and CDR2 sequences are SGHTA and FQGNSA. After removal of 3 bases from V and 2 bases from J, the junction contained 13 bases not matched to a gene. DNA for the CDR3: TGTGCCAGCAGCTTCCGGCTCGGGGAGCGGGGGGGCCCCTACGAGCAGTACTTC. Translating it yields CASSFRLGERGGPYEQYF. Full variable domain (rest looked up from reference TRBV7-2 and TRBJ2-7): GAGVSQSPSNKVTEKGKDVELRCDPISGHTALYWYRQSLGQGLEFLIYFQGNSAPDKSGLPSDRFSAERTGGSVSTLTIQRTQQEDSAVYLCASSFRLGERGGPYEQYFGPGTRLTVT.

V gene TRBV10-2 combines with J gene TRBJ1-3; 7 bases align to TRBD1. The CDR3 is 15 residues long. The V segment lost 4 bases and the J segment 6 bases; nucleotides outside the gene matches: 9. Germline assignment: CDR1 WSHSY and CDR2 SAAADI. DNA for the CDR3: TGCGCCAGCAGTGCTTACCGGGACAGACCAAACACCATATATTTT. It codes for CASSAYRDRPNTIYF.

The rearrangement uses TRBV2 and TRBJ1-1, with a possible D match to TRBD1 (6 bases). This CDR3 has 14 amino acids. With 6 bases removed from V and 1 base from J, the gap between germline ends came to 12 bases. CDR1 and CDR2 (germline): SNHLY, FYNNEI. The DNA of the CDR3 is TGTGCCAGCAGCCTGGACAGTGGGAACACTGAAGCTTTCTTT. Amino acid sequence: CASSLDSGNTEAFF.

The chain has TRBV7-2 and TRBJ1-3, with 11 nucleotides matching TRBD1. The V and J ends lost 3 bases and 2 bases, in that order; junction bases with no gene match: 6. Germline loops: CDR1 SGHTA, CDR2 FQGNSA. The CDR3 covers 17 residues. DNA of the CDR3: TGTGCCAGCAGCTTGGGACAGGGGGTAATAACTGGAAACACCATATATTTT. As protein: CASSLGQGVITGNTIYF.

The chain is built from TRBV5-1 and TRBJ1-1; D might be TRBD1 (6 bases). Germline values: CDR1 SGHRS, CDR2 YFSETQ. The germline V and J ends were trimmed by 0 bases and 2 bases, with 8 bases remaining between them. The CDR3 totals 14 residues. CDR3 protein: CASSLGTANTEAFF. The CDR3 DNA sequence: TGCGCCAGCAGCTTGGGGACAGCAAACACTGAAGCTTTCTTT. Supplemented by reference TRBV5-1 and TRBJ1-1, the full variable domain reads KAGVTQTPRYLIKTRGQQVTLSCSPISGHRSVSWYQQTPGQGLQFLFEYFSETQRNKGNFPGRFSGRQFSNSRSEMNVSTLELGDSALYLCASSLGTANTEAFFGQGTRLTVV.

The rearrangement uses TRBV18 and TRBJ1-1; perhaps TRBD1 as D (5 bases). This CDR3 region has 13 residues. The germline V gene encodes CDR1 KGHSH and CDR2 LQKENI. The V end lost 6 bases, the J end lost 4 bases, and 12 bases lay between the germline ends. The CDR3 bases are TGTGCCAGCTCCCTCGGAGGGGTCACTGAAGCTTTCTTT. This translates into CASSLGGVTEAFF.

The gene calls are TRBV5-6 and TRBJ1-3; 8 bases are a match to TRBD1. The CDR3 contains 14 residues. Germline CDR1 SGHDT, CDR2 YYEEEE. After removal of 4 bases from V and 8 bases from J, the junction contained 8 bases not matched to a gene. CDR3 sequence reads: CASSPDRARDTIYF. The CDR3 DNA follows: TGTGCCAGCAGCCCGGACAGGGCCAGAGACACCATATATTTT.

The chain recombines TRBV6-5 with TRBJ1-2; 11 nucleotides agree with TRBD1. The V gene end was trimmed by 7 bases and the J gene end by 7 bases; junction bases not matched to a gene: 11. Germline V gives CDR1 MNHEY, CDR2 SVGAGI. This CDR3 has 15 residues. This CDR3 is CASMGPGQGATGYTF. The CDR3 nucleotides read TGTGCCAGCATGGGCCCAGGACAGGGGGCCACTGGCTACACCTTC.

This chain connects TRBV2 to TRBJ2-5; 9 bases fit TRBD1. Germline assignment: CDR1 SNHLY and CDR2 FYNNEI. With V trimmed by 7 bases and J by 4 bases, 10 bases remained unmatched. The CDR3 length is 15 residues. DNA for the CDR3: TGTGCCAGCAATACGGGACAGGGTAGAGGAGAGACCCAGTACTTC. As protein: CASNTGQGRGETQYF. The entire variable domain, with the rest obtained from reference TRBV2 and TRBJ2-5, is as follows: EPEVTQTPSHQVTQMGQEVILRCVPISNHLYFYWYRQILGQKVEFLVSFYNNEISEKSEIFDDQFSVERPDGSNFTLKIRSTKLEDSAMYFCASNTGQGRGETQYFGPGTRLLVL.

V is TRBV11-3 and J is TRBJ1-5; TRBD1 matches 9 bases. With 6 bases clipped from V and 0 bases from J, the junction kept 12 bases outside the gene matches. The germline V gene encodes CDR1 SGHNT and CDR2 YENEEA. This CDR3 is 18 amino acids long. This CDR3 is CASRSPNRGHYSNQPQHF. CDR3 nucleotide sequence: TGTGCCAGCAGGTCCCCAAACAGGGGGCATTATAGCAATCAGCCCCAGCATTTT.

The chain couples TRBV19 to TRBJ1-2, with TRBD1 matching over 7 bases. The ends lost 2 bases at V and 6 bases at J; junction bases unmatched: 9. CDR3 length: 15 amino acids. Germline V gene sequence: CDR1 LNHDA, CDR2 SQIVND (reference sequence). This CDR3 reads CASSIINRGRDGYTF. The DNA of the CDR3 is TGTGCCAGTAGTATAATCAACAGGGGAAGGGATGGCTACACCTTC. The full variable domain, its missing parts supplied by reference TRBV19 and TRBJ1-2, is DGGITQSPKYLFRKEGQNVTLSCEQNLNHDAMYWYRQDPGQGLRLIYYSQIVNDFQKGDIAEGYSVSREKKESFPLTVTSAQKNPTAFYLCASSIINRGRDGYTFGSGTRLTVV.

The chain joins TRBV7-6 to TRBJ2-3; 11 bases agree with TRBD2. The CDR3 is made up of 18 amino acids. V gave up 1 base and J gave up 2 bases; unmatched junction bases: 8. Looked up from germline, CDR1 is SGHVS and CDR2 is FNYEAQ. The CDR3 sequence: CASSLGKLAGAPTDTQYF. CDR3 in DNA: TGTGCCAGCAGCTTAGGGAAACTAGCGGGAGCCCCCACAGATACGCAGTATTTT.

The chain uses TRBV7-8 and TRBJ2-5; the match to TRBD1 covers 10 bases. This CDR3 region has 15 residues. With 1 base clipped from V and 10 bases from J, the junction kept 9 bases outside the gene matches. The germline V gene has CDR1 SGHVS and CDR2 FQNEAQ. The DNA of the CDR3 is TGTGCCAGCAGCTTAGTGGGTCCCGGGACAGGGGACCAGTACTTC. It codes for CASSLVGPGTGDQYF.

This clone has a single count. The chain recombines TRBV7-2 with TRBJ1-2; TRBD1 might be the D (5 bases). CDR1 is SGHTA, CDR2 FQGNSA, per germline. This CDR3 spans 14 amino acids. Trimming pared 1 base from V and 7 bases from J, leaving 13 bases between. The CDR3 loop is CASSLDQGRAGYTF. The CDR3 nucleotides read TGTGCCAGCAGCTTAGATCAGGGAAGGGCTGGCTACACCTTC. The whole variable domain, filled in from reference TRBV7-2 and TRBJ1-2, reads GAGVSQSPSNKVTEKGKDVELRCDPISGHTALYWYRQSLGQGLEFLIYFQGNSAPDKSGLPSDRFSAERTGGSVSTLTIQRTQQEDSAVYLCASSLDQGRAGYTFGSGTRLTVV.

The rearrangement uses TRBV3-1 (or the pseudogene TRBV3-2) and TRBJ2-7, with D possibly being TRBD1 (6 bases). V lost 0 bases to trimming and J lost 1 base, with 13 bases between them. Germline V gene data show CDR1 as LGHDT and CDR2 as YNNKEL (reference sequence). CDR3 size: 16 residues. CDR3 amino acids: CASSQEPGAPSYEQYF. DNA of the CDR3: TGTGCCAGCAGCCAAGAACCAGGGGCCCCATCCTACGAGCAGTACTTC.

V usage is TRBV29-1 and J usage is TRBJ2-7; a possible D gene is TRBD1 (6 bases). Trimming cost V 6 bases and J 4 bases, with 13 bases left between them. The germline V gene has CDR1 SQVTM and CDR2 ANQGSEA. CDR3 length equals 12 residues. This chain's CDR3 is CSVGQSVYEQYF. The CDR3 DNA is TGCAGCGTAGGACAGTCCGTGTACGAGCAGTACTTC.

CDR3 coding DNA: TGTGCCAGCAGCAAAAAAGGGGTCCCGGTGTTCTCTGGGGCCAACGTCCTGACTTTC. It encodes CASSKKGVPVFSGANVLTF. The chain carries TRBV21-1 and TRBJ2-6; the table's TRBD1 call for D was not verified on the DNA. TRBV21-1 is described as a pseudogene. CDR3 length: 19 residues.

The rearrangement uses TRBV12-3 or TRBV12-4 and TRBJ1-1, with unresolved D. The CDR3 loop spans 12 amino acids. V lost 5 bases to trimming and J lost 8 bases, with 12 bases between them. CDR3 sequence (DNA): TGTGCCAGCAGTGCCGGGAGGCGGGAAGCTTTCTTT. Translating gives CASSAGRREAFF.

This clone is a singleton in its sample. The chain recombines TRBV21-1 with TRBJ1-1; the table's D call, TRBD1, was not checked against the DNA. TRBV21-1 is described as a pseudogene. This CDR3 is 13 amino acids long. The CDR3 region is CASSKTVYTEAFF. CDR3 nucleotides: TGTGCCAGCAGCAAGACAGTTTACACTGAAGCTTTCTTT.

The chain has TRBV5-6 and TRBJ2-1; D possibly corresponds to TRBD2 (6 bases). The germline V gene has CDR1 SGHDT and CDR2 YYEEEE. With 4 bases removed from V and 3 bases from J, the gap between germline ends came to 14 bases. The CDR3 loop spans 15 amino acids. CDR3 sequence reads: CASSQTGRGYNEQFF. CDR3 sequence (DNA): TGTGCCAGCAGCCAAACCGGGCGGGGCTACAATGAGCAGTTCTTC.

The rearrangement uses TRBV13 and TRBJ2-1, with a tentative D call TRBD1 (7 bases). The CDR3 spans 14 residues. Germline assignment: CDR1 PRHDT and CDR2 FYEKMQ (reference sequence). The germline V and J ends were trimmed by 3 bases and 6 bases, with 12 bases remaining between them. DNA for the CDR3: TGTGCCAGCAGCTTCGGCCAGGGGGGCAATGAGCAGTTCTTC. Translating it yields CASSFGQGGNEQFF.

The chain carries TRBV7-9 and TRBJ1-1; a weak D match, TRBD1 (5 bases). The CDR3 spans 13 residues. V was trimmed by 7 bases and J by 4 bases, leaving 13 bases between them. Germline CDR1 SEHNR, CDR2 FQNEAQ (reference sequence). The CDR3 coding sequence is TGTGCCAGCACCAGGGAGGGGACCACTGAAGCTTTCTTT. Protein: CASTREGTTEAFF.